Following are 25 T cell receptor beta chains from one sample sequenced in a study of shared clonotypes between healthy human individuals. Positive CCR7 selection of CD45RO-negative cells yielded the naive CD8 cells, and terminally differentiated effector memory CD45RA+ cells were excluded. TCRdb's table, derived via immunoSEQ multiplex PCR, lists solely in-frame clones and lacks some. Among roughly 2.1 million clones listed, about 93% were seen once. Sequenced sample: naive CD8+ T cells from PBMCs. Receptors were obtained from a man between 18 and 35 years old in good health. Some clones in this sample may be carry-over from other donors' samples.

The J gene is TRBJ1-4, the V gene TRBV5-1, with 7 bases identical to TRBD1. V was pared by 5 bases and J by 5 bases, with 9 bases of the junction left unmatched. The CDR3 spans 15 residues. Per the germline V gene, CDR1 is SGHRS and CDR2 is YFSETQ. CDR3 region: CASRVRDRENEKLFF. The CDR3 DNA follows: TGCGCCAGCAGAGTCCGCGACAGGGAGAATGAAAAACTGTTTTTT.

This chain connects TRBV29-1 to TRBJ2-7, with 7 bases aligning to TRBD2. CDR1 and CDR2 from the germline V gene are SQVTM and ANQGSEA. Trimming cost V 3 bases and J 4 bases; bases outside gene matches: 3. The CDR3 contains 12 residues. The CDR3 region is CSVEGGFYEQYF. DNA for the CDR3: TGCAGCGTTGAGGGAGGGTTTTACGAGCAGTACTTC.

This clone was picked up a small number of times. The V and J genes are TRBV6-1 and TRBJ1-5, with D hard to call. The CDR3 is 15 residues long. Germline CDR1 MNHNS, CDR2 SASEGT. V gave up 1 base and J gave up 7 bases, with 14 bases separating them. CDR3 region: CASSEVGSAGQPQHF. CDR3 nucleotide sequence: TGTGCCAGCAGTGAAGTGGGGTCGGCTGGCCAGCCCCAGCATTTT.

V is TRBV30 and J is TRBJ2-7; D possibly corresponds to TRBD2 (6 bases). CDR3 length: 12 residues. The V and J ends lost 3 bases and 5 bases respectively, with 11 bases between them. Germline CDR1 is GTSNPN and CDR2 is SVGIG (reference sequence). The CDR3 spells CAWRGGIHEQYF. The CDR3 DNA follows: TGTGCCTGGAGAGGAGGGATCCACGAGCAGTACTTC.

This clone has just one count. CDR3 nucleotide sequence: TGTGCCAGCAGTTTAAGGACAGTCTCTCACAATGAGCAGTTCTTC. This encodes CASSLRTVSHNEQFF. The chain joins TRBV27 to TRBJ2-1; a possible D gene is TRBD1 (6 bases). The germline V gene encodes CDR1 MNHEY and CDR2 SMNVEV (reference sequence). Trimming cost V 2 bases and J 5 bases, with 13 bases left between them. The CDR3 sequence is 15 residues long.

Comments on this clone: In the same sample, other DNA sequences code for this CDR3. The chain uses TRBV9 and TRBJ1-1; the D gene is possibly TRBD1 (6 bases). CDR3 length equals 15 residues. CDR1 is SGDLS, CDR2 YYNGEE, per germline. Trimming cost V 0 bases and J 0 bases, with 9 bases left between them. In DNA, the CDR3 is TGTGCCAGCAGCGTAGGCGGGGGCATGAACACTGAAGCTTTCTTT. Its protein product is CASSVGGGMNTEAFF.

V usage is TRBV18 and J usage is TRBJ2-1, with 7 bases lining up with TRBD1. J lost 3 bases, V lost 2 bases, and 7 bases had no gene match. CDR1 and CDR2 (germline): KGHSH, LQKENI. The CDR3 totals 16 residues. The CDR3 region has the DNA TGTGCCAGCTCACCAATCGGCAGGGGGTACTACAATGAGCAGTTCTTC. This codes for CASSPIGRGYYNEQFF. Full variable domain (outside the CDR3, taken from reference TRBV18 and TRBJ2-1): NAGVMQNPRHLVRRRGQEARLRCSPMKGHSHVYWYRQLPEEGLKFMVYLQKENIIDESGMPKERFSAEFPKEGPSILRIQQVVRGDSAAYFCASSPIGRGYYNEQFFGPGTRLTVL.

The rearrangement joins TRBV11-2 to TRBJ2-1; D uncertain. The germline V and J ends were trimmed by 4 bases and 5 bases, with 6 bases remaining between them. The germline gives CDR1 SGHAT, CDR2 FQNNGV. The CDR3 runs to 12 residues. The DNA of the CDR3 is TGTGCCAGCAGCTCGACCGACAATGAGCAGTTCTTC. Encoded protein: CASSSTDNEQFF.

The chain links TRBV6-1 to TRBJ1-2, with 7 positions matching TRBD1. Germline V CDR1 and CDR2: MNHNS, SASEGT. The CDR3 runs 14 residues. Germline trimming cut 1 base from V and 4 bases from J; bases unmatched to any gene: 3. Here the CDR3 DNA reads TGTGCCAGCAGTGAAGAGGGACAGTTCTATGGCTACACCTTC. Its protein product is CASSEEGQFYGYTF.

The chain is built from TRBV27 and TRBJ2-7; 9 nucleotides align to TRBD1. Germline values: CDR1 MNHEY, CDR2 SMNVEV (reference sequence). The CDR3 consists of 14 residues. Trimming at V came to 6 bases and at J to 6 bases, leaving 9 bases not matched to a gene. DNA of the CDR3: TGTGCCAGCAGCAGGACAGGGGCACTCTCCGAGCAGTACTTC. Amino acids: CASSRTGALSEQYF.

The rearrangement uses TRBV5-8 and TRBJ2-3; TRBD2 aligns across 12 bases. Losses at the gene ends were 5 bases for V and 3 bases for J; bases not matched to a gene: 4. The CDR3 loop spans 15 amino acids. Germline V gene sequence: CDR1 SGHTS, CDR2 YDEGEE. DNA for the CDR3: TGTGCCAGCAGACCTAGCGGGAGGGTAACAGATACGCAGTATTTT. It codes for CASRPSGRVTDTQYF. Using reference TRBV5-8 and TRBJ2-3 for the parts outside the CDR3, the full variable domain is EAGVTQSPTHLIKTRGQQATLRCSPISGHTSVYWYQQALGLGLQFLLWYDEGEERNRGNFPPRFSGRQFPNYSSELNVNALELEDSALYLCASRPSGRVTDTQYFGPGTRLTVL.

The J gene is TRBJ1-5, the V gene TRBV19; 7 bases align to TRBD1. The length of the CDR3 is 18 residues. V lost 5 bases, J lost 4 bases, and 17 bases stayed unmatched. Germline assignment: CDR1 LNHDA and CDR2 SQIVND (reference sequence). The CDR3 reads CASSGAGQLPFRNQPQHF. In DNA form, the CDR3 reads TGTGCCAGTAGTGGGGCGGGACAGCTACCCTTTAGGAATCAGCCCCAGCATTTT.

The gene calls are TRBV30 and TRBJ1-3, with D unclear. The CDR3 covers 12 residues. The germline V gene has CDR1 GTSNPN and CDR2 SVGIG (reference sequence). Trimming cost V 2 bases and J 8 bases, with 10 bases left between them. The CDR3 here is CAWSYSLDTIYF. The CDR3 DNA follows: TGTGCCTGGAGTTATTCCTTGGACACCATATATTTT.

This rearrangement joins TRBV5-1 to TRBJ2-3, with 8 bases identical to TRBD2. The V gene end was trimmed by 4 bases and the J gene end by 0 bases; junction bases not matched to a gene: 7. The CDR3 consists of 16 residues. The germline V gene encodes CDR1 SGHRS and CDR2 YFSETQ. As DNA, the CDR3 is TGCGCCAGCAGCCTAAGACTAGCGACTAGCACAGATACGCAGTATTTT. It codes for CASSLRLATSTDTQYF.

This clone was seen once. The chain recombines TRBV9 with TRBJ1-1, with D uncertain. V lost 3 bases and J 3 bases, leaving 9 bases between the germline ends. Looked up from germline, CDR1 is SGDLS and CDR2 is YYNGEE. The CDR3 contains 13 residues. The CDR3 loop is CASSEQPHTEAFF. CDR3 in DNA: TGTGCCAGCAGCGAACAACCCCACACTGAAGCTTTCTTT. Drawing the rest from reference TRBV9 and TRBJ1-1, the complete variable domain is DSGVTQTPKHLITATGQRVTLRCSPRSGDLSVYWYQQSLDQGLQFLIQYYNGEERAKGNILERFSAQQFPDLHSELNLSSLELGDSALYFCASSEQPHTEAFFGQGTRLTVV.

This clone was counted once. V usage is TRBV4-3 and J usage is TRBJ2-7, with 7 bases matching TRBD1. The V gene end was trimmed by 0 bases and the J gene end by 3 bases; junction bases not matched to a gene: 8. The CDR3 extends over 16 amino acids. Germline assignment: CDR1 LGHNA and CDR2 YSLEER. This CDR3 is CASSQDLRQGGYEQYF. The DNA for the CDR3 is TGCGCCAGCAGCCAAGATCTCCGACAGGGTGGCTACGAGCAGTACTTC.

The chain uses TRBV13 and TRBJ1-1, with 8 bases that match TRBD1. This CDR3 contains 14 residues. Germline V CDR1 and CDR2: PRHDT, FYEKMQ (reference sequence). The J segment lost 1 base and the V segment lost 5 bases, leaving 3 bases of the junction unmatched. As DNA, the CDR3 is TGTGCCAGCAGCCCAGGGGGCCCGAACACTGAAGCTTTCTTT. It is translated as CASSPGGPNTEAFF.

The chain joins TRBV28 to TRBJ1-4; the D is unclear. V gave up 6 bases and J gave up 8 bases, with 10 bases separating them. CDR3 length: 12 residues. Germline CDR1 is MDHEN and CDR2 is SYDVKM. The CDR3 region is CASRGREEKLFF. In DNA, the CDR3 is TGTGCCAGCAGAGGGAGGGAGGAAAAACTGTTTTTT.

The chain couples TRBV19 to TRBJ1-5, with a possible D match to TRBD1 (5 bases). The V gene lost 11 bases and the J gene lost 5 bases, with 13 bases spanning the gap. The CDR3 totals 12 residues. CDR1 and CDR2 (germline): LNHDA, SQIVND (reference sequence). Written as DNA, the CDR3 is TGTGCCGTTGGCGGGGCTGATCAGCCCCAGCATTTT. This encodes CAVGGADQPQHF.

The chain couples TRBV11-2 to TRBJ2-7, with TRBD2 matching 7 bases. V lost 3 bases to trimming and J lost 5 bases; unmatched junction nucleotides: 7. CDR1 and CDR2 from the germline V gene are SGHAT and FQNNGV. This CDR3 has 14 residues. This CDR3 is CASSLTPGRDEQYF. The CDR3 DNA sequence: TGTGCCAGCAGCTTGACCCCGGGGAGGGACGAGCAGTACTTC. Combining the CDR3 with reference TRBV11-2 and TRBJ2-7 gives the whole variable domain EAGVAQSPRYKIIEKRQSVAFWCNPISGHATLYWYQQILGQGPKLLIQFQNNGVVDDSQLPKDRFSAERLKGVDSTLKIQPAKLEDSAVYLCASSLTPGRDEQYFGPGTRLTVT.

This rearrangement joins TRBV7-9 to TRBJ2-7, with TRBD2 matching over 10 bases. V was pared by 4 bases and J by 6 bases, with 12 bases of the junction left unmatched. Germline CDR1 SEHNR, CDR2 FQNEAQ (reference sequence). The CDR3 runs to 16 residues. The CDR3 bases are TGTGCCAGCAGCTCACTAGCGGGACCCACGCCCATCGAGCAGTACTTC. The encoded protein is CASSSLAGPTPIEQYF.

A word on this clone: The identical CDR3 is also encoded by other nucleotide sequences in the sample. The J gene is TRBJ1-5, the V gene TRBV27; TRBD1 is a possible D gene (5 bases). The germline V gene has CDR1 MNHEY and CDR2 SMNVEV (reference sequence). Trimming took 5 bases from V and 6 from J, leaving 11 bases between them. The length of the CDR3 is 13 residues. The CDR3 protein is CASSPRVGQPQHF. Here the CDR3 DNA reads TGTGCCAGCAGTCCCAGGGTGGGTCAGCCCCAGCATTTT.

This chain links TRBV2 with TRBJ2-7, with 7 bases matching TRBD2. Germline V gives CDR1 SNHLY, CDR2 FYNNEI. The CDR3 consists of 15 residues. Losses at the gene ends were 8 bases for V and 3 bases for J; bases not matched to a gene: 13. In DNA, the CDR3 is TGTGCCAGCCAAGAGTTATACGGGAGGTTCTACGAGCAGTACTTC. Protein: CASQELYGRFYEQYF.

With respect to this clone: The sample contains more than one DNA sequence encoding this CDR3. The genes are TRBV6-5 and TRBJ1-5; D is ambiguous. The CDR3 length is 14 residues. The germline CDR1 and CDR2 sequences are MNHEY and SVGAGI. Trimming stripped 0 bases from V and 1 base from J, with 4 bases between. For the CDR3, the DNA is TGTGCCAGCAGTTACTCCGAGAGCAATCAGCCCCAGCATTTT. Its protein product is CASSYSESNQPQHF.

The chain combines TRBV9 with TRBJ1-1; TRBD1 matches at 8 bases. The CDR3 totals 14 residues. Germline CDR1 reads SGDLS; CDR2 reads YYNGEE. V was pared by 4 bases and J by 4 bases, with 6 bases of the junction left unmatched. The CDR3 loop is CASSQRTGRTEAFF. DNA of the CDR3: TGTGCCAGCAGCCAGAGGACAGGGCGCACTGAAGCTTTCTTT.